This is a list of T cell receptor beta chains from one sample in a study of cytomegalovirus exposure and HLA in healthy donors. Only in-frame clones appear in the TCRdb table, and some are missing; sequencing was by immunoSEQ multiplex PCR. The table shows 150,000 to 200,000 clones, with 84% occurring only once. Material: PBMCs. The source is a man in his late teens or twenties in good health and CMV-seronegative. The CDR3 runs from the conserved cysteine through the conserved F or W. The D gene is left open where the match is weak. The size entry is marked missing in some rows and otherwise reads once, few, many or a size class.

v_call	j_call	clone_size	d_call	cdr3_aa	cdr3_nt
TRBV7-3	TRBJ2-5	.	TRBD1	CASSPMTGVETQYF	TGTGCCAGCAGCCCCATGACAGGGGTAGAGACCCAGTACTTC
TRBV9	TRBJ1-2	.	TRBD1	CASSVGDSYGYTF	TGTGCCAGCAGCGTAGGGGACAGCTATGGCTACACCTTC
TRBV6-6	TRBJ1-2	.	.	CASRQGHYNYGYTF	TGTGCCAGCAGACAGGGACACTATAACTATGGCTACACCTTC
TRBV6-5	TRBJ1-2	.	.	CASSRDRQISF	TGTGCCAGCAGCCGAGACAGGCAAATTTCCTTC
TRBV27	TRBJ2-4	few	.	CASSSQGGAGNIQYF	TGTGCCAGCAGTTCCCAAGGGGGGGCGGGAAACATTCAGTACTTC
TRBV5-1	TRBJ1-6	.	TRBD1	CASSSQGDNSPLHF	TGCGCCAGCAGCTCGCAGGGGGATAATTCACCCCTCCACTTT
TRBV10-3	TRBJ2-3	.	TRBD1	CAISEPPTGVEDTQYF	TGTGCCATCAGTGAGCCCCCTACAGGGGTGGAAGATACGCAGTATTTT
TRBV5-4	TRBJ2-5	.	TRBD1	CASSSDLNRGLGETQYF	TGTGCCAGCAGCTCGGACCTAAACAGGGGGCTGGGGGAGACCCAGTACTTC
TRBV5-4	TRBJ2-6	.	.	CASSSVGTRSSGANVLTF	TGTGCCAGCAGCTCAGTCGGGACACGGAGCTCTGGGGCCAACGTCCTGACTTTC
TRBV5-1	TRBJ1-1	.	TRBD1	CASSLRTGLGTEAFF	TGCGCCAGCAGCCTGCGGACAGGGCTGGGCACTGAAGCTTTCTTT
TRBV19	TRBJ2-3	.	TRBD1	CASSYGTGGTDTQYF	TGTGCCAGTAGTTACGGGACAGGGGGGACAGATACGCAGTATTTT
TRBV19	TRBJ2-7	.	.	CASSASISTYEQYF	TGTGCCAGTAGTGCGTCCATTAGTACGTACGAGCAGTACTTC
TRBV5-6	TRBJ2-3	.	.	CATYKGGAVRVAQYF	TGTGCCACCTACAAGGGGGGGGCCGTACGGGTGGCGCAGTATTTT
TRBV6-1	TRBJ1-4	few	TRBD1	CAGGQGALEKLFF	TGTGCCGGCGGACAGGGGGCTTTGGAAAAACTGTTTTTT
TRBV5-6	TRBJ2-7	.	.	CASSLVAGSYEQYF	TGTGCCAGCAGCTTGGTGGCGGGCTCCTACGAGCAGTACTTC
TRBV9	TRBJ2-2	.	TRBD1	CASSVRQGASTGELFF	TGTGCCAGCAGCGTGCGACAGGGGGCAAGTACCGGGGAGCTGTTTTTT
TRBV7-2	TRBJ2-7	.	TRBD2	CASSLAPAGGYEQYF	TGTGCCAGCAGCTTAGCTCCAGCGGGGGGCTACGAGCAGTACTTC
TRBV28	TRBJ2-6	few	.	CASSSRSGANVLTF	TGTGCCAGCAGTTCCCGCTCTGGGGCCAACGTCCTGACTTTC
TRBV19	TRBJ2-1	.	TRBD1	CASSPYRGQINEQFF	TGTGCCAGTAGTCCGTACAGGGGGCAGATCAATGAGCAGTTCTTC
TRBV4-3	TRBJ2-6	.	.	CASSQEGTGVLPGGANVLTF	TGCGCCAGCAGCCAAGAGGGTACGGGGGTCCTGCCTGGGGGGGCCAACGTCCTGACTTTC
TRBV2	TRBJ2-7	.	.	CASSEARAANYEQYF	TGTGCCAGCAGTGAAGCGCGGGCGGCCAACTACGAGCAGTACTTC
TRBV29-1	TRBJ2-7	.	TRBD2	CSVEVLVGSERGSPYEQYF	TGCAGCGTTGAAGTTTTGGTTGGTTCGGAGCGGGGGTCCCCCTACGAGCAGTACTTC
TRBV9	TRBJ2-7	few	.	CASSVGQQASYEQYF	TGTGCCAGCAGCGTAGGTCAACAGGCCTCCTACGAGCAGTACTTC
TRBV6-5	TRBJ1-1	.	.	CASRAAGSTTEAFF	TGTGCCAGCAGAGCGGCGGGGTCTACCACTGAAGCTTTCTTT
TRBV28	TRBJ2-7	.	.	CASTVGQPYEQYF	TGTGCCAGCACCGTTGGACAGCCCTACGAGCAGTACTTC
TRBV28	TRBJ2-7	.	TRBD2	CASRPSGVGYEQYF	TGTGCCAGCAGACCTAGCGGGGTGGGTTACGAGCAGTACTTC
TRBV7-9	TRBJ1-1	.	TRBD1	CSSSLGTGYTEAFF	TGTTCCAGCAGCCTAGGGACAGGTTACACTGAAGCTTTCTTT